The sequence of this T cell receptor beta chain was determined in a study of cytomegalovirus exposure and HLA in healthy donors. The overall study: Out of 150 million to 200 million T cells, an earlier analysis found 117 million unique TCR beta sequences in total.

The PCR was carried out with 60 Vbeta primers and 13 Jbeta primers. Sequencing was performed with immunoSEQ multiplex PCR; in TCRdb, only in-frame clones are kept and a portion is missing. The sample lists 150,000 or so clones; 80% were seen once. There were likely unrecorded immune exposures, though donors were nominally healthy when sampled. This TCR came from a male donor in good health and CMV-seropositive. Sequencing input: PBMCs.

CDR3 residues: CASSPGQVNEKLFF. The CDR3, as DNA: TGTGCCAGCAGCCCGGGACAGGTTAATGAAAAACTGTTTTTT. The gene calls are TRBV11-2 and TRBJ1-4; 8 nucleotides align to TRBD1. From germline, CDR1 is SGHAT and CDR2 FQNNGV. V was clipped by 5 bases and J by 4 bases; unmatched bases: 3. This CDR3 contains 14 residues.